Below, 24 T cell receptor beta chains from the same sample are listed, as sequenced in a study of siplizumab effects on memory and regulatory T cells. Repertoires were generated with immunoSEQ multiplex PCR, while TCRdb's copy carries only in-frame clones and drops some. The table has 100,000 or so clones, 75% to 95% seen once; the top ten hold 0.15%. Sequences were obtained from CD4+ T cells sorted from blood. All receptors derive from a human donor in good health.

The rearrangement joins TRBV12-5 to TRBJ2-6; D uncertain. With 3 bases removed from V and 0 bases from J, the gap between germline ends came to 6 bases. There are 15 residues in the CDR3. The germline V gene has CDR1 LGHNT and CDR2 FRNRAP. The CDR3 DNA sequence: TGTGCTAGTGGTTTCCGTAGCTCTGGGGCCAACGTCCTGACTTTC. Protein: CASGFRSSGANVLTF.

This rearrangement joins TRBV2 to TRBJ1-2; D is perhaps TRBD1 (5 bases). The CDR3 consists of 15 residues. V was pared by 5 bases and J by 5 bases, with 18 bases between. Germline V lookup: CDR1 SNHLY, CDR2 FYNNEI. CDR3 amino acids: CASSSQTAAGYGYTF. CDR3 DNA sequence: TGTGCCAGCAGTTCGCAGACAGCGGCCGGGTATGGCTACACCTTC.

This chain joins TRBV5-5 and TRBJ2-3; unclear D gene. V lost 1 base and J lost 6, with 9 bases in between. Germline V CDR1 and CDR2: SGHKS, YYEKEE (reference sequence). The CDR3 has 13 amino acids. The CDR3 sequence is CASSLLPSDTQYF. The CDR3 nucleotides are TGTGCCAGCAGCTTGCTGCCGAGCGATACGCAGTATTTT.

The chain joins TRBV11-1 to TRBJ1-1, with D tentatively TRBD1 (5 bases). Germline V gene data show CDR1 as SGHAT and CDR2 as FQDESV (reference sequence). The V gene lost 5 bases and the J gene lost 6 bases, with 10 bases spanning the gap. CDR3 length: 12 residues. CDR3 DNA sequence: TGTGCCAGCAGCCGGGTAGGGGCTGAAGCTTTCTTT. Its translation is CASSRVGAEAFF.

The chain uses TRBV30 and TRBJ1-4, with a tentative D call TRBD1 (5 bases). The CDR3 is 15 amino acids. The germline V and J ends were trimmed by 2 bases and 5 bases, with 15 bases remaining between them. Per the germline V gene, CDR1 is GTSNPN and CDR2 is SVGIG (reference sequence). The CDR3 reads CAWSLARGGNEKLFF. CDR3 DNA: TGTGCCTGGAGTCTAGCACGCGGGGGGAATGAAAAACTGTTTTTT.

The CDR3 region has the DNA TGCGCCAGCAGCGTACGGGGGACTAGCACAGATACGCAGTATTTT. Protein product: CASSVRGTSTDTQYF. This chain connects TRBV5-1 to TRBJ2-3; a possible D gene is TRBD2 (6 bases). CDR3 length equals 15 residues. Germline V lookup: CDR1 SGHRS, CDR2 YFSETQ. V was trimmed by 4 bases and J by 0 bases, leaving 12 bases between them.

This chain links TRBV18 with TRBJ2-1; D is unclear. Per germline, CDR1 KGHSH and CDR2 LQKENI. CDR3 length: 13 residues. With 3 bases removed from V and 5 bases from J, the gap between germline ends came to 8 bases. The CDR3 loop is CASSPFRDNEQFF. CDR3 sequence (DNA): TGTGCCAGCTCACCCTTTCGAGACAATGAGCAGTTCTTC.

This clone was seen only once. The chain has TRBV6-4 and TRBJ1-1; the D gene is possibly TRBD1 (5 bases). Germline V gives CDR1 MRHNA, CDR2 SNTAGT. The CDR3 runs to 17 residues. The V and J ends lost 1 base and 0 bases respectively, with 15 bases between them. The DNA of the CDR3 is TGTGCCAGCAGTGACTGTTCTCCAGGGCAAATGAACACTGAAGCTTTCTTT. Its translation is CASSDCSPGQMNTEAFF.

This clone was detected a few times. DNA of the CDR3: TGTGCCAGCAAACGTTCGGCAGGACACATGAACACTGAAGCTTTCTTT. It specifies CASKRSAGHMNTEAFF. The genes are TRBV7-2 and TRBJ1-1; D possibly corresponds to TRBD1 (5 bases). Trimming took 7 bases from V and 0 from J, leaving 18 bases between them. CDR3 size: 16 residues. CDR1 SGHTA and CDR2 FQGNSA come from the germline V gene.

About this clone itself: This CDR3 is also generated by other DNA sequences in the sample. The chain joins TRBV7-9 to TRBJ1-2, with TRBD1 matching over 7 bases. The CDR3 has 15 amino acids. V trimming: 5 bases; J trimming: 2 bases; junction bases outside the gene matches: 8. Per germline, CDR1 SEHNR and CDR2 FQNEAQ (reference sequence). The CDR3, as DNA: TGTGCCAGCAGCCCCGAAGACAGGGTCAACTATGGCTACACCTTC. It specifies CASSPEDRVNYGYTF.

This rearrangement joins TRBV15 to TRBJ1-2, with a weak D call TRBD1 (5 bases). Trimming stripped 5 bases from V and 8 bases from J, with 18 bases between. Germline V gene lookup returns CDR1 LNHNV and CDR2 YYDKDF (reference sequence). CDR3 length: 14 amino acids. The CDR3, as DNA: TGTGCCACCAGCGCCCGGGACCAACTAACCGGCTACACCTTC. This encodes CATSARDQLTGYTF.

This clone was seen only a few times. The genes are TRBV6-5 and TRBJ2-3; TRBD1 is a possible D gene (5 bases). CDR3 size: 14 residues. Germline loops: CDR1 MNHEY, CDR2 SVGAGI. The V end was cut by 6 bases, the J end by 7 bases, with 17 bases between. This CDR3 reads CASRAVTAQNTQYF. CDR3 nucleotides: TGTGCCAGCAGGGCGGTGACAGCTCAAAATACGCAGTATTTT.

This clone was detected once. The rearrangement links TRBV28 to TRBJ1-1; D is undetermined. Trimming cost V 2 bases and J 6 bases, with 10 bases left between them. Germline CDR1 MDHEN, CDR2 SYDVKM. The CDR3 is 13 amino acids. The CDR3 is CASSLSGYAEAFF. The CDR3 DNA is TGTGCCAGCAGTTTAAGCGGGTACGCTGAAGCTTTCTTT.

The V gene is TRBV5-1, the J gene TRBJ1-3, with D unresolved. CDR3 length: 15 amino acids. Germline V gives CDR1 SGHRS, CDR2 YFSETQ. Trimming shortened V by 0 bases and J by 0 bases, and 7 bases separated the two germline ends. In nucleotides, the CDR3 is TGCGCCAGCAGCTTGGAGTACAGCTCTGGAAACACCATATATTTT. This gives the protein CASSLEYSSGNTIYF.

The rearrangement joins TRBV6-4 to TRBJ2-2; D ambiguous. Germline CDR1 and CDR2: MRHNA and SNTAGT. This CDR3 region has 14 residues. V lost 6 bases and J lost 8, with 16 bases in between. The CDR3 region is CASSHLAASGELFF. The DNA of the CDR3 is TGTGCCAGCAGCCACCTGGCTGCTTCAGGGGAGCTGTTTTTT.

The rearrangement links TRBV5-5 to TRBJ1-3, with D tentatively TRBD1 (6 bases). Between the trimmed V and J ends, which lost 2 bases and 2 bases, there was a span of 8 bases. The CDR3 has 14 residues. Germline V gene data show CDR1 as SGHKS and CDR2 as YYEKEE (reference sequence). The CDR3 DNA sequence: TGTGCCAGCAGCTTTGGGACAACTGGAAACACCATATATTTT. Protein sequence: CASSFGTTGNTIYF.

The chain combines TRBV7-9 with TRBJ2-7, with D unresolved. The V gene lost 10 bases and the J gene lost 4 bases, with 11 bases spanning the gap. The germline gives CDR1 SEHNR, CDR2 FQNEAQ (reference sequence). This CDR3 region has 11 residues. In DNA form, the CDR3 reads TGTGCCATTAGGACGAATTACGAGCAGTACTTC. It encodes CAIRTNYEQYF.

V is TRBV30 and J is TRBJ1-2; D is ambiguous. This CDR3 has 12 residues. V was trimmed by 4 bases and J by 3 bases, leaving 9 bases between them. CDR1 and CDR2 from the germline V gene are GTSNPN and SVGIG (reference sequence). As DNA, the CDR3 is TGTGCCTGGACTCCAGGATACTATGGCTACACCTTC. Translation gives CAWTPGYYGYTF.

This rearrangement joins TRBV11-2 to TRBJ2-4; D assignment may be TRBD1 or TRBD2 (6 bases each). This CDR3 has 17 amino acids. V was trimmed by 8 bases and J by 2 bases, leaving 22 bases between them. The germline V gene has CDR1 SGHAT and CDR2 FQNNGV. CDR3 nucleotides: TGTGCCAGCCCGCTGGGGGGCCTTAAGATTCCCAAAAACATTCAGTACTTC. It translates to CASPLGGLKIPKNIQYF.

The CDR3 DNA is TGCGCCAGCAGTCCCTATAGCGGGGCGAACACCGGGGAGCTGTTTTTT. Encoded protein: CASSPYSGANTGELFF. The chain couples TRBV4-1 to TRBJ2-2; 8 bases fit TRBD2. Trimming removed 6 bases from V and 0 bases from J; junction bases left unmatched: 6. The CDR3 contains 16 residues. The germline V gene encodes CDR1 MGHRA and CDR2 YSYEKL.

The chain has TRBV2 and TRBJ1-6; 9 bases are a match to TRBD1. The J segment lost 7 bases and the V segment lost 6 bases, leaving 7 bases of the junction unmatched. The CDR3 contains 15 residues. The germline gives CDR1 SNHLY, CDR2 FYNNEI. CDR3 sequence (DNA): TGTGCCAGCAGACCCAGGACAGGGGAGAATTCACCCCTCCACTTT. This encodes CASRPRTGENSPLHF.

The chain links TRBV29-1 to TRBJ2-5, with no clear D. Deletions cut 3 bases from V and 1 base from J, with 9 bases between. The CDR3 length is 13 residues. Germline CDR1 SQVTM, CDR2 ANQGSEA. The CDR3 nucleotides are TGCAGCGTTGATGGCCCTTCCCAAGAGACCCAGTACTTC. Translation gives CSVDGPSQETQYF.

The V and J genes are TRBV6-5 and TRBJ2-4, with TRBD2 matching over 8 bases. Germline CDR1 is MNHEY and CDR2 is SVGAGI. V lost 5 bases to trimming and J lost 3 bases; unmatched junction nucleotides: 6. There are 15 residues in the CDR3. CDR3 sequence reads: CASSALAVGKNIQYF. The CDR3 coding sequence is TGTGCCAGCAGTGCACTAGCGGTTGGCAAAAACATTCAGTACTTC.

The chain couples TRBV20-1 to TRBJ2-2; no reliable D call. Looked up from germline, CDR1 is DFQATT and CDR2 is SNEGSKA (reference sequence). CDR3 size: 11 residues. Trimming left V 5 bases short and J 6 bases short, with 7 bases between. The CDR3 region is CSAAGAGELFF. CDR3 sequence (DNA): TGCAGTGCTGCAGGTGCCGGGGAGCTGTTTTTT.